This entry lists 25 T cell receptor beta chains sequenced from one sample in a study of resident and recirculating memory T cells in vitiligo. Sequencing was performed with immunoSEQ multiplex PCR; in TCRdb, only in-frame clones are kept and a portion is missing. The sample carries 70,000 to 75,000 clones, 80% to 95% recorded once. Material: blood. These receptors all come from a male donor with vitiligo.

This clone showed up just once. The chain carries TRBV10-3 and TRBJ2-3; TRBD1 matches 10 bases. The CDR3 spans 14 residues. The germline V gene has CDR1 ENHRY and CDR2 SYGVKD. V lost 5 bases, J lost 4 bases, and 3 bases stayed unmatched. The CDR3 is CAISHGQGADTQYF. Here the CDR3 DNA reads TGTGCCATCAGTCATGGACAGGGGGCAGATACGCAGTATTTT.

The chain combines TRBV29-1 with TRBJ2-7; 9 bases are shared with TRBD1. Trimming removed 6 bases from V and 3 bases from J; junction bases left unmatched: 12. Germline V gene data show CDR1 as SQVTM and CDR2 as ANQGSEA. This CDR3 is built from 15 residues. The CDR3 loop is CSVGRETGGIYEQYF. In nucleotides, the CDR3 is TGCAGCGTGGGCCGAGAGACAGGGGGTATCTACGAGCAGTACTTC.

The J gene is TRBJ2-1, the V gene TRBV6-5, with 11 bases fitting TRBD2. The CDR3 covers 15 residues. J was trimmed by 3 bases and V by 2 bases; bases with no gene match: 0. Germline-derived CDR1 and CDR2 are MNHEY and SVGAGI. CDR3 in DNA: TGTGCCAGCAGTTACACTAGCGGGGGCTACAATGAGCAGTTCTTC. Its translation: CASSYTSGGYNEQFF.

The chain is built from TRBV6-5 and TRBJ2-1; 10 positions agree with TRBD2. Germline V gene data show CDR1 as MNHEY and CDR2 as SVGAGI. The CDR3 loop spans 15 amino acids. With 6 bases clipped from V and 4 bases from J, the junction kept 6 bases outside the gene matches. CDR3 sequence reads: CASRPSGGGYNEQFF. The CDR3, as DNA: TGTGCCAGCAGACCCAGCGGGGGGGGTTACAATGAGCAGTTCTTC.

V usage is TRBV10-2 and J usage is TRBJ1-1; D call uncertain. The V end lost 2 bases, the J end lost 0 bases, and 13 bases lay between the germline ends. The CDR3 spans 16 residues. Germline V CDR1 and CDR2: WSHSY, SAAADI. The CDR3 nucleotides are TGCGCCAGCAGTGAGGTGGCCGAGGAAATGAACACTGAAGCTTTCTTT. Translated: CASSEVAEEMNTEAFF.

In DNA, the CDR3 is TGTGCCAGCAGCCATAACGACAGGGACAGTCAGCCCCAGCATTTT. Protein sequence: CASSHNDRDSQPQHF. This chain connects TRBV4-2 to TRBJ1-5, with 7 bases lining up with TRBD1. Losses at the gene ends were 3 bases for V and 6 bases for J; bases not matched to a gene: 8. The length of the CDR3 is 15 residues. CDR1 and CDR2 (germline): LGHNA, YNFKEQ.

The chain joins TRBV28 to TRBJ2-7, with a tentative D call TRBD1 (6 bases). Germline V lookup: CDR1 MDHEN, CDR2 SYDVKM. Trimming left V 6 bases short and J 6 bases short, with 21 bases between. The CDR3 contains 15 residues. Here the CDR3 reads CASRPNRVEDTEQYF. In nucleotides, the CDR3 is TGTGCCAGCAGACCAAACAGGGTAGAGGATACCGAGCAGTACTTC.

The rearrangement uses TRBV4-2 and TRBJ2-1; TRBD2 agrees at 8 bases. This CDR3 comprises 14 residues. The germline V gene has CDR1 LGHNA and CDR2 YNFKEQ. With V trimmed by 0 bases and J by 10 bases, 5 bases remained unmatched. The CDR3 bases are TGTGCCAGCAGCCAAGATCGGACTAGCAAAGAGCAGTTCTTC. Translation: CASSQDRTSKEQFF.

V and J are TRBV4-2 and TRBJ2-1; 12 nucleotides line up with TRBD2. The CDR3 sequence is 14 residues long. In germline, CDR1 is LGHNA, CDR2 YNFKEQ. J lost 7 bases, V lost 4 bases, and 2 bases had no gene match. CDR3 sequence (DNA): TGTGCCAGCAGCCGCGGACTAGCGGGAAATGAGCAGTTCTTC. Its protein is CASSRGLAGNEQFF.

The chain carries TRBV4-1 and TRBJ1-1, with 8 bases aligning to TRBD1. J lost 0 bases, V lost 3 bases, and 3 bases had no gene match. Germline V gene data show CDR1 as MGHRA and CDR2 as YSYEKL. This CDR3 region has 15 residues. The CDR3 sequence: CASSHRTGMNTEAFF. CDR3 sequence (DNA): TGCGCCAGCAGCCACCGGACAGGGATGAACACTGAAGCTTTCTTT.

The V gene is TRBV6-5, the J gene TRBJ2-6; possible D gene TRBD1, 5 bases. Deletions cut 2 bases from V and 0 bases from J, with 8 bases between. The CDR3 sequence is 16 residues long. Germline-derived CDR1 and CDR2 are MNHEY and SVGAGI. The CDR3 loop is CASSYDSLSGANVLTF. CDR3 DNA sequence: TGTGCCAGCAGTTACGACAGTCTCTCTGGGGCCAACGTCCTGACTTTC.

This clone appeared once. The rearrangement joins TRBV28 to TRBJ1-5, with D tentatively TRBD1 (6 bases). V dropped 6 bases and J dropped 5 bases, with 14 bases sitting between them. CDR1 MDHEN and CDR2 SYDVKM come from the germline V gene. The CDR3 has 14 amino acids. CDR3 protein: CASSQTGMDQPQHF. The CDR3 DNA follows: TGTGCCAGCAGCCAAACAGGGATGGATCAGCCCCAGCATTTT.

With respect to this clone: This specimen includes other DNA sequences encoding the same CDR3. The V call is TRBV6-4, the J call TRBJ2-3; D is possibly TRBD1 (5 bases). The CDR3 runs to 15 residues. Deletions cut 0 bases from V and 0 bases from J, with 7 bases between. Germline V CDR1 and CDR2: MRHNA, SNTAGT. CDR3 DNA: TGTGCCAGCAGTGACTCCGCAGGGAGCACAGATACGCAGTATTTT. It codes for CASSDSAGSTDTQYF.

This clone was picked up one time. The CDR3: CASSLAARLFTDEQFF. The DNA of the CDR3 is TGCGCCAGCAGCTTGGCCGCCCGCCTTTTTACAGATGAGCAGTTCTTC. This chain links TRBV5-1 with TRBJ2-1, with D uncertain. This CDR3 is 16 amino acids long. Per germline, CDR1 SGHRS and CDR2 YFSETQ. Trimming cost V 0 bases and J 8 bases, with 18 bases left between them.

The chain couples TRBV2 to TRBJ2-7; TRBD2 might be the D (7 bases). This CDR3 spans 16 amino acids. The V gene lost 1 base and the J gene lost 2 bases, with 15 bases spanning the gap. Germline V gives CDR1 SNHLY, CDR2 FYNNEI. CDR3 protein: CASSEGPGGPPYEQYF. CDR3 in DNA: TGTGCCAGCAGTGAAGGTCCCGGGGGGCCTCCCTACGAGCAGTACTTC.

This chain uses TRBV19 with TRBJ1-3; D uncertain. The CDR3 sequence is 16 residues long. Trimming took off 3 bases at V and 3 bases at J, with 15 bases between the two ends. CDR1 and CDR2 (germline): LNHDA, SQIVND (reference sequence). CDR3 coding DNA: TGTGCCAGTAGTATGGCCGGCCGGGAAATTGGAAACACCATATATTTT. It translates to CASSMAGREIGNTIYF.

This clone was detected a few times. V is TRBV6-5 and J is TRBJ1-2; no clear D. The germline gives CDR1 MNHEY, CDR2 SVGAGI. V was cut by 4 bases and J by 4 bases, with 13 bases left in between. The CDR3 consists of 14 residues. CDR3 sequence (DNA): TGTGCCAGCAGTTCTTTTCAGGCTTTCTATGGCTACACCTTC. The encoded protein is CASSSFQAFYGYTF.

This chain links TRBV27 with TRBJ1-6; unclear D gene. V shed 1 base and J shed 5 bases, with 9 bases lying between them. This CDR3 spans 15 amino acids. Germline CDR1 MNHEY, CDR2 SMNVEV (reference sequence). CDR3 DNA: TGTGCCAGCAGTTTATTTTCATGGCATAATTCACCCCTCCACTTT. Translation: CASSLFSWHNSPLHF.

This rearrangement joins TRBV7-9 to TRBJ1-1, with 7 bases fitting TRBD1. Trimming took 4 bases from V and 4 from J; bases not matched to a gene: 3. The CDR3 runs 13 residues. Germline V gene lookup returns CDR1 SEHNR and CDR2 FQNEAQ (reference sequence). This CDR3 reads CASSSEGATEAFF. DNA for the CDR3: TGTGCCAGCAGCTCAGAGGGGGCCACTGAAGCTTTCTTT. Full variable domain (missing parts from reference TRBV7-9 and TRBJ1-1): DTGVSQNPRHKITKRGQNVTFRCDPISEHNRLYWYRQTLGQGPEFLTYFQNEAQLEKSRLLSDRFSAERPKGSFSTLEIQRTEQGDSAMYLCASSSEGATEAFFGQGTRLTVV.

The chain uses TRBV2 and TRBJ2-1; TRBD2 agrees at 8 bases. This CDR3 comprises 13 residues. Germline values: CDR1 SNHLY, CDR2 FYNNEI. The V gene end was trimmed by 4 bases and the J gene end by 8 bases; junction bases not matched to a gene: 4. Here the CDR3 reads CASSGDGGDEQFF. The CDR3 region has the DNA TGTGCCAGCAGTGGGGACGGGGGGGATGAGCAGTTCTTC.

V is TRBV11-2 and J is TRBJ2-5; 8 bases agree with TRBD2. V lost 0 bases, J lost 2 bases, and 11 bases stayed unmatched. CDR3 length: 18 amino acids. Germline loops: CDR1 SGHAT, CDR2 FQNNGV. The CDR3 bases are TGTGCCAGCAGCTTAGACCGGGGGGGCCCGCGTTTGCAAGAGACCCAGTACTTC. The encoded protein is CASSLDRGGPRLQETQYF.

The V gene is TRBV4-2, the J gene TRBJ2-2; 10 nucleotides agree with TRBD2. There are 15 residues in the CDR3. Trimming cost V 2 bases and J 6 bases; bases outside gene matches: 3. Germline CDR1 LGHNA, CDR2 YNFKEQ. CDR3 in DNA: TGTGCCAGCAGCCAAAGCCTAGCGGGGGCCGGGGAGCTGTTTTTT. Protein product: CASSQSLAGAGELFF.

CDR3 bases: TGTGCCAGCAGCTTAGAGCGGGCCTCGAACACCGGGGAGCTGTTTTTT. Encoded protein: CASSLERASNTGELFF. The chain links TRBV7-9 to TRBJ2-2; D perhaps matches TRBD2 (6 bases). Germline V gene lookup returns CDR1 SEHNR and CDR2 FQNEAQ (reference sequence). Trimming shortened V by 1 base and J by 0 bases, and 9 bases separated the two germline ends. This CDR3 has 16 amino acids. Based on the CDR3 plus reference TRBV7-9 and TRBJ2-2, the full variable domain is DTGVSQNPRHKITKRGQNVTFRCDPISEHNRLYWYRQTLGQGPEFLTYFQNEAQLEKSRLLSDRFSAERPKGSFSTLEIQRTEQGDSAMYLCASSLERASNTGELFFGEGSRLTVL.

This chain links TRBV2 with TRBJ2-6; 8 nucleotides line up with TRBD1. Germline V gene sequence: CDR1 SNHLY, CDR2 FYNNEI. Germline trimming cut 2 bases from V and 1 base from J; bases unmatched to any gene: 7. The length of the CDR3 is 18 residues. The CDR3 reads CASSELARGLSGANVLTF. The CDR3 DNA is TGTGCCAGCAGTGAATTAGCCAGGGGGCTATCTGGGGCCAACGTCCTGACTTTC.

The genes are TRBV9 and TRBJ2-1, with TRBD2 matching 9 bases. J lost 5 bases, V lost 2 bases, and 2 bases had no gene match. The CDR3 is 14 amino acids. Germline lookup yields CDR1 SGDLS and CDR2 YYNGEE. CDR3 sequence reads: CASSVSGGHNEQFF. The CDR3 region has the DNA TGTGCCAGCAGCGTTAGCGGGGGACACAATGAGCAGTTCTTC.